This T cell receptor beta chain is drawn from a study of response to subunit inactivated influenza vaccine. TCRdb itself ran the RT-PCR reads through MiXCR, one entry per CDR3 protein. In the table there are 200,000 to 250,000 distinct CDR3 sequences, less than 15% of which are singletons. Germline loops: CDR1 MNHEY, CDR2 SMNVEV (reference sequence). This CDR3 has 15 residues. J lost 4 bases, V lost 5 bases, and 3 bases had no gene match. Sequenced here: non-naive T cells sorted from PBMCs, sampled 14 to 15 days before vaccination. The receptor's source is a man over 45 who received an inactivated influenza vaccine. V usage is TRBV27 and J usage is TRBJ2-7, with 15 positions matching TRBD2. The chain's CDR3 is CASSKGTSGGYEQYF. The DNA of the CDR3 is TGTGCCAGCAGTAAGGGGACTAGCGGGGGGTACGAGCAGTACTTC.